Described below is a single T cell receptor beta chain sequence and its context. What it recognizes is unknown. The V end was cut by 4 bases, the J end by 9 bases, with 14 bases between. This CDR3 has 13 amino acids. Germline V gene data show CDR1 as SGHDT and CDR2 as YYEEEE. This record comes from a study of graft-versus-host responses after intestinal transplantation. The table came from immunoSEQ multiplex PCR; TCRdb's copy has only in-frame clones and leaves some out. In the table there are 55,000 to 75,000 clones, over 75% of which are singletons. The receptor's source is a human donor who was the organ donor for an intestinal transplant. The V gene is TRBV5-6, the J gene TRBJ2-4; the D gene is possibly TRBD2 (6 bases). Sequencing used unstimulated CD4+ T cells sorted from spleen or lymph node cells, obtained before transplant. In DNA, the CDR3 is TGTGCCAGCAGCCCAACGGGGGAGATCATTCAGTACTTC. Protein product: CASSPTGEIIQYF.